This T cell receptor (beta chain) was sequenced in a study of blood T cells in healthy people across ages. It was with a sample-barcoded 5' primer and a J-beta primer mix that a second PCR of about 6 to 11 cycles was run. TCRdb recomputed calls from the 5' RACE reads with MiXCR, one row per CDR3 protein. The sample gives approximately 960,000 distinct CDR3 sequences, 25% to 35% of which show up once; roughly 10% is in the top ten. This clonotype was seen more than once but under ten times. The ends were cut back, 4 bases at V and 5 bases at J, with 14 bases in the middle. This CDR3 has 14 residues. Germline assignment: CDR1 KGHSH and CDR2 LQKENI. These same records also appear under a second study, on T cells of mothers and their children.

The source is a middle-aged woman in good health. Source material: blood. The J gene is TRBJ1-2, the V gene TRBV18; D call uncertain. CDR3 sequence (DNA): TGTGCCAGCTCACTCACAACCGAAGGATATGGCTACACCTTC. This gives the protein CASSLTTEGYGYTF.